This T cell receptor (beta chain) was recovered during a study of OX40 agonist ivuxolimab in advanced cancers. About the research overall: Partial responses were achieved by three patients, one with hepatocellular carcinoma and two with cutaneous melanoma.

General observations from the study: Doses of 0.1 to 3.0 mg/kg were accompanied by clonal expansion of CD4+ and CD8+ blood T cells by week 6. Average numbers of expanded clones were greater in CD8+ T cells than in CD4+.

Using immunoSEQ multiplex PCR, the repertoire was profiled, and TCRdb retains in-frame clones only, with some absent. The table has 20,000 to 30,000 clones, around 85% seen once; the top ten hold 16%. Individuals having autoimmune disease history or systemic immunosuppression were not enrolled. Notes on this clone: As yet, its antigen is unknown.

Unmatched junction bases numbered 9, after V lost 4 bases and J lost 6 bases. Germline V gene sequence: CDR1 SGHNT, CDR2 YYREEE (reference sequence). The CDR3 is made up of 15 amino acids. The receptor comes from an adult with an advanced solid tumor such as melanoma, head and neck, liver or kidney cancer. The sequences come from CD4+ or CD8+ T cells sorted from blood, collected in a trial of the OX40 agonist ivuxolimab. The rearrangement joins TRBV5-4 to TRBJ2-3, with TRBD1 identical over 9 bases. The CDR3 here is CASSTTQGAEDTQYF. In DNA, the CDR3 is TGTGCCAGCAGCACAACACAGGGGGCGGAGGATACGCAGTATTTT.